Sequencing of this T cell receptor (beta chain) was carried out in a study of blood T cell repertoires in COVID-19. Study details: From T cells, B-cell-depleted T cells, or PBMCs came the material, which was cDNA or gDNA.

Method: immunoSEQ multiplex PCR; TCRdb's copy keeps in-frame clones and lacks some. The sample has under 250,000 clones; approximately 86% are singletons. CDR1 LNHDA and CDR2 SQIVND come from the germline V gene (reference sequence). The ends lost 5 bases at V and 3 bases at J; junction bases unmatched: 7. CDR3 length equals 14 residues. The receptor comes from a woman between 70 and 85 years old with active or convalescent COVID-19. This rearrangement joins TRBV19 to TRBJ2-7, with TRBD1 matching 7 bases. Sequencing was done on a sample of peripheral blood. The chain's CDR3 is CASSSHRGHYEQYF. The CDR3 DNA reads as TGTGCCAGTAGTTCCCACAGGGGCCACTACGAGCAGTACTTC.